This TCR beta chain originates from a study of blood T cell repertoires in COVID-19. Study context: Researchers got acute and convalescent COVID-19 samples from the United States, Italy and Spain. From T cells, B-cell-depleted T cells, or PBMCs came the material, which was cDNA or gDNA.

From germline, CDR1 is LGHDT and CDR2 YNNKEL (reference sequence). The CDR3 is 13 amino acids. The V gene lost 6 bases and the J gene lost 3 bases, with 11 bases spanning the gap. Under the authors' procedure: Reference gene primer amplification yielded estimated nucleated cell counts. Produced via immunoSEQ multiplex PCR; TCRdb's table is partial and in-frame only. V and J calls and clone size follow that table, whereas D and trimming were derived from the DNA. The sample carries roughly 64,000 clones, about 70% recorded once. This TCR was recovered from a human donor in a cohort sampled during active COVID-19. The sequencing input was peripheral blood. The V call is TRBV3-1 (or the pseudogene TRBV3-2), the J call TRBJ1-1; perhaps TRBD1 as D (5 bases). The CDR3, as DNA: TGTGCCAGCAGACGCGGACAAGACACTGAAGCTTTCTTT. Amino acids: CASRRGQDTEAFF.